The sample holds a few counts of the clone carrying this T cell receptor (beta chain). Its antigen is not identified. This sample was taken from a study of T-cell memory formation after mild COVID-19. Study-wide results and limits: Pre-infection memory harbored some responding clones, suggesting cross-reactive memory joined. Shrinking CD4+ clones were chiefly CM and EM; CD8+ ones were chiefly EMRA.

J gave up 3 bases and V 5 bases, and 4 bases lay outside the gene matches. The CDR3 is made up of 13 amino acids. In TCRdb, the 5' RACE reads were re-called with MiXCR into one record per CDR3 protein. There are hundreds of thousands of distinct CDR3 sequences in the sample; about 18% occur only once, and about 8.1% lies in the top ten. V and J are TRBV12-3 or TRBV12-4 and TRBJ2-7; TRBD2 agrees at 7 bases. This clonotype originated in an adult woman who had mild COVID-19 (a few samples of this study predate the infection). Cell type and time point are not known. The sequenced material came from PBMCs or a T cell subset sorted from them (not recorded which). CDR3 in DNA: TGTGCCAGCAGTCGAGCGGGACTCTACGAGCAGTACTTC. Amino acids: CASSRAGLYEQYF.